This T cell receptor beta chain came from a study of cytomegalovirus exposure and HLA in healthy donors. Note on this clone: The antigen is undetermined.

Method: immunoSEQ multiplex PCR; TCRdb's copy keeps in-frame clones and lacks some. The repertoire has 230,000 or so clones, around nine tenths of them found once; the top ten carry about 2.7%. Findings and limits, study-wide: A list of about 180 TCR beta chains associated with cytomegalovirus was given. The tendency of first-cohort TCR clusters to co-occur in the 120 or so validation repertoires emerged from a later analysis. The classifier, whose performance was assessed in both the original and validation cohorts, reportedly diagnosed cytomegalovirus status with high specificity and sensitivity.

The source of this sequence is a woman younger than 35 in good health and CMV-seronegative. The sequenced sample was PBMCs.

DNA for the CDR3: TGTGCCAGCAGTTTCGGCGAACAGGTAGATACGCAGTATTTT. Encoded protein: CASSFGEQVDTQYF. The chain is built from TRBV28 and TRBJ2-3, with TRBD1 as a possible D gene (5 bases). Trimming removed 3 bases at V and 5 bases at J, with 12 bases between. Germline V gene lookup returns CDR1 MDHEN and CDR2 SYDVKM. CDR3 length equals 14 residues.